Below, 26 T cell receptor beta chains from the same sample are listed, as sequenced in a study of cytomegalovirus exposure and HLA in healthy donors. Researchers ran the PCR with 60 Vbeta and 13 Jbeta primers. Only in-frame clones appear in the TCRdb table, and some are missing; sequencing was by immunoSEQ multiplex PCR. Of more than 150,000 clones in the sample, roughly 82% were seen once. The material sequenced was PBMCs. Every receptor here comes from a man aged 40-49 years in good health and CMV-seronegative.

This clone was counted once. J is TRBJ2-7 and V is TRBV10-2; possible D gene TRBD1, 5 bases. Germline values: CDR1 WSHSY, CDR2 SAAADI. The CDR3 consists of 14 residues. With 4 bases removed from V and 0 bases from J, the gap between germline ends came to 10 bases. The CDR3 region is CASSGGANSYEQYF. As DNA, the CDR3 is TGCGCCAGCAGTGGGGGCGCGAACTCCTACGAGCAGTACTTC.

This clone is a singleton in its sample. V gene TRBV5-1 combines with J gene TRBJ2-7; 9 bases match TRBD1. After removal of 4 bases from V and 5 bases from J, the junction contained 7 bases not matched to a gene. CDR3 size: 14 residues. CDR1 SGHRS and CDR2 YFSETQ come from the germline V gene. The CDR3 nucleotides read TGCGCCAGCAGCCCGGACAGGGGTTTCCACGAGCAGTACTTC. It specifies CASSPDRGFHEQYF.

Only one count was recorded for this clone. The CDR3 bases are TGTGCCAGCAGCGTAGAAGGGGGGGGCCCCACAGATACGCAGTATTTT. As protein: CASSVEGGGPTDTQYF. V and J are TRBV9 and TRBJ2-3; D may be TRBD2 (7 bases). CDR1 and CDR2 from the germline V gene are SGDLS and YYNGEE. V lost 0 bases and J 2 bases, leaving 13 bases between the germline ends. This CDR3 has 16 residues. Together with reference TRBV9 and TRBJ2-3, the CDR3 gives the full variable domain: DSGVTQTPKHLITATGQRVTLRCSPRSGDLSVYWYQQSLDQGLQFLIQYYNGEERAKGNILERFSAQQFPDLHSELNLSSLELGDSALYFCASSVEGGGPTDTQYFGPGTRLTVL.

The chain carries TRBV7-9 and TRBJ2-2; 7 bases fit TRBD1. The germline CDR1 and CDR2 sequences are SEHNR and FQNEAQ (reference sequence). The CDR3 has 15 amino acids. Germline trimming cut 3 bases from V and 8 bases from J; bases unmatched to any gene: 9. The CDR3 nucleotides read TGTGCCAGCAGCTTCACAGGGGTGGTTTCTGGGGAGCTGTTTTTT. Protein sequence: CASSFTGVVSGELFF.

The J gene is TRBJ1-1, the V gene TRBV19, with 7 bases that match TRBD1. V was clipped by 3 bases and J by 8 bases; unmatched bases: 6. CDR1 LNHDA and CDR2 SQIVND come from the germline V gene (reference sequence). The CDR3 is made up of 13 amino acids. CDR3 residues: CASSIQRGGEAFF. The CDR3 DNA follows: TGTGCCAGTAGTATTCAGAGAGGGGGCGAAGCTTTCTTT.

The V and J genes are TRBV7-2 and TRBJ1-6; TRBD1 matches 9 bases. CDR1 and CDR2 from the germline V gene are SGHTA and FQGNSA. V lost 5 bases and J lost 6; bases outside the gene matches: 5. The CDR3 consists of 15 residues. The CDR3 nucleotides are TGTGCCAGCAGCGGCACAGGGGGCACTAATTCACCCCTCCACTTT. Translation: CASSGTGGTNSPLHF.

The V call is TRBV29-1, the J call TRBJ2-3; a weak D match, TRBD2 (5 bases). V gave up 4 bases and J gave up 1 base, with 9 bases separating them. This CDR3 comprises 13 residues. Germline loops: CDR1 SQVTM, CDR2 ANQGSEA. DNA of the CDR3: TGCAGCGTTGTAGCGCGGCGCACAGATACGCAGTATTTT. It yields the protein CSVVARRTDTQYF.

J is TRBJ2-1 and V is TRBV4-1, with D perhaps matching TRBD2 (6 bases). CDR3 size: 16 residues. CDR1 is MGHRA, CDR2 YSYEKL, per germline. Trimming took 1 base from V and 2 from J, leaving 12 bases between them. Here the CDR3 reads CASSQGGRPTYNEQFF. CDR3 nucleotides: TGCGCCAGCAGCCAAGGGGGGAGGCCTACCTACAATGAGCAGTTCTTC.

This clone is a singleton in its sample. The rearrangement joins TRBV20-1 to TRBJ1-1; no definite D call. This CDR3 comprises 11 residues. V shed 3 bases and J shed 3 bases, with 5 bases lying between them. From germline, CDR1 is DFQATT and CDR2 SNEGSKA (reference sequence). This CDR3 reads CSASRDTEAFF. The CDR3 bases are TGCAGTGCTAGTCGGGACACTGAAGCTTTCTTT.

The V and J genes are TRBV2 and TRBJ2-2; 13 bases are a match to TRBD2. The CDR3 is made up of 15 amino acids. Trimming took 6 bases from V and 5 from J; bases not matched to a gene: 3. Germline V lookup: CDR1 SNHLY, CDR2 FYNNEI. The CDR3, as DNA: TGTGCCAGCAGGCGGACTAGCGGGAGAACCGGGGAGCTGTTTTTT. Protein product: CASRRTSGRTGELFF.

The chain uses TRBV11-2 and TRBJ2-1, with 9 bases aligning to TRBD1. The germline gives CDR1 SGHAT, CDR2 FQNNGV. The CDR3 covers 15 residues. With V trimmed by 5 bases and J by 5 bases, 7 bases remained unmatched. CDR3 loop: CASSPGTGSHNEQFF. CDR3 nucleotide sequence: TGTGCCAGCAGCCCCGGGACAGGGAGTCACAATGAGCAGTTCTTC.

The V and J genes are TRBV2 and TRBJ1-2, with D perhaps matching TRBD1 (6 bases). CDR3 length: 16 residues. Germline V gives CDR1 SNHLY, CDR2 FYNNEI. Trimming removed 8 bases from V and 3 bases from J, with 22 bases in between. CDR3 protein: CASRARQAGPHYGYTF. DNA for the CDR3: TGTGCCAGCCGAGCTAGACAGGCCGGACCGCACTATGGCTACACCTTC.

The CDR3 sequence: CASSREDTLTGAFF. The CDR3 DNA reads TGTGCCAGCAGCCGAGAGGACACCCTCACTGGGGCTTTCTTT. V and J are TRBV4-2 and TRBJ1-1; a possible D gene is TRBD1 (5 bases). Looked up from germline, CDR1 is LGHNA and CDR2 is YNFKEQ. This CDR3 is built from 14 residues. Deletions cut 4 bases from V and 11 bases from J, with 20 bases between.

This rearrangement joins TRBV6-1 to TRBJ2-7, with a tentative D call TRBD1 (5 bases). Trimming cost V 4 bases and J 3 bases, with 10 bases left between them. Germline-derived CDR1 and CDR2 are MNHNS and SASEGT. The CDR3 covers 13 residues. CDR3 amino acids: CASSVRQGYEQYF. The CDR3 DNA sequence: TGTGCCAGCAGTGTACGGCAGGGCTACGAGCAGTACTTC.

The chain links TRBV11-3 to TRBJ2-3; 11 bases map to TRBD2. V lost 2 bases and J lost 1; bases outside the gene matches: 5. This CDR3 is built from 17 residues. Per the germline V gene, CDR1 is SGHNT and CDR2 is YENEEA. The CDR3 sequence: CASSLSSTSGGTDTQYF. The CDR3 region has the DNA TGTGCCAGCAGCTTATCGTCGACTAGCGGGGGCACAGATACGCAGTATTTT.

V and J are TRBV7-8 and TRBJ2-2; 8 bases are shared with TRBD2. This CDR3 has 15 residues. V trimming: 2 bases; J trimming: 7 bases; junction bases outside the gene matches: 6. Germline CDR1 and CDR2: SGHVS and FQNEAQ. The CDR3 sequence is CASSLPLRGGGELFF. The CDR3 nucleotides read TGTGCCAGCAGCTTACCGCTCCGGGGGGGCGGGGAGCTGTTTTTT.

This chain links TRBV5-4 with TRBJ1-4; D is undetermined. CDR1 and CDR2 (germline): SGHNT, YYREEE (reference sequence). The V end was cut by 1 base, the J end by 3 bases, with 10 bases between. There are 15 residues in the CDR3. In DNA form, the CDR3 reads TGTGCCAGCAGCTTGTCTCCTACGGCTAATGAAAAACTGTTTTTT. Amino acid sequence: CASSLSPTANEKLFF.

CDR3 residues: CASSEGGGTDTQYF. CDR3 DNA sequence: TGTGCCAGCAGTGAAGGGGGCGGCACAGATACGCAGTATTTT. The gene calls are TRBV2 and TRBJ2-3; the D gene is possibly TRBD1 (5 bases). The CDR3 extends over 14 amino acids. The V gene's germline CDR1 is SNHLY and CDR2 FYNNEI. Deletions cut 1 base from V and 1 base from J, with 6 bases between.

The chain joins TRBV9 to TRBJ2-3; D is perhaps TRBD2 (5 bases). The CDR3 covers 15 residues. Germline CDR1 SGDLS, CDR2 YYNGEE. Trimming took 1 base from V and 0 from J, leaving 9 bases between them. CDR3 DNA sequence: TGTGCCAGCAGCGTACGTTCTAGCAGCACAGATACGCAGTATTTT. Translating gives CASSVRSSSTDTQYF.

In this sample, this clone turned up once. The chain uses TRBV6-1 and TRBJ2-3, with 12 bases fitting TRBD2. V shed 6 bases, J shed 5 bases, and the junction held 6 bases outside the gene matches. The CDR3 length is 15 residues. Germline V gene sequence: CDR1 MNHNS, CDR2 SASEGT. The CDR3 reads CASSLAGGPGDTQYF. CDR3 bases: TGTGCCAGCAGCCTAGCGGGGGGGCCCGGAGATACGCAGTATTTT.

This chain connects TRBV7-2 to TRBJ1-4; 8 bases fit TRBD1. Germline trimming cut 5 bases from V and 8 bases from J; bases unmatched to any gene: 7. There are 14 residues in the CDR3. The germline V gene encodes CDR1 SGHTA and CDR2 FQGNSA. This CDR3 is CASSPNRGGEKLFF. The DNA for the CDR3 is TGTGCCAGCAGCCCCAACAGGGGGGGGGAAAAACTGTTTTTT.

This rearrangement joins TRBV5-3 to TRBJ2-7; 8 nucleotides match TRBD1. TRBV5-3 is noted as an ORF with a role that remains uncertain. The trim removed 6 bases at V and 2 bases at J, leaving 13 bases unmatched. The CDR3 is 16 residues long. CDR3: CARNLTPGQDPYEQYF. The CDR3 DNA sequence: TGTGCCAGAAACCTAACCCCGGGACAGGATCCCTACGAGCAGTACTTC.

The chain carries TRBV4-1 and TRBJ2-6; 8 nucleotides align to TRBD1. Germline CDR1 and CDR2: MGHRA and YSYEKL. The CDR3 contains 16 residues. Trimming at V came to 5 bases and at J to 0 bases, leaving 3 bases not matched to a gene. The CDR3 region is CASSDGQGSGANVLTF. CDR3 coding DNA: TGCGCCAGCAGCGATGGACAGGGCTCTGGGGCCAACGTCCTGACTTTC.

The chain combines TRBV2 with TRBJ1-4, with a weak D call TRBD1 (5 bases). The CDR3 totals 14 residues. V was trimmed by 2 bases and J by 2 bases, leaving 6 bases between them. The germline gives CDR1 SNHLY, CDR2 FYNNEI. CDR3 amino acids: CASSEWGTNEKLFF. Written as DNA, the CDR3 is TGTGCCAGCAGTGAATGGGGCACTAATGAAAAACTGTTTTTT.

This clone has a handful of counts. This chain links TRBV6-4 with TRBJ2-1; 8 positions match TRBD2. This CDR3 contains 16 residues. Germline V CDR1 and CDR2: MRHNA, SNTAGT. The V segment lost 0 bases and the J segment 8 bases; nucleotides outside the gene matches: 9. The CDR3 region is CASSDSGLARSYEQFF. The CDR3 nucleotides read TGTGCCAGCAGTGACTCCGGACTAGCTCGGAGCTATGAGCAGTTCTTC.

The chain combines TRBV5-1 with TRBJ1-6, with 7 positions matching TRBD1. CDR3 length: 14 residues. From germline, CDR1 is SGHRS and CDR2 YFSETQ. Trimming removed 4 bases from V and 7 bases from J; junction bases left unmatched: 5. The CDR3 is CASSRTGRNSPLHF. In DNA form, the CDR3 reads TGCGCCAGCAGCCGGACAGGAAGAAATTCACCCCTCCACTTT. The full variable domain, in which reference TRBV5-1 and TRBJ1-6 provide the parts outside the CDR3, is KAGVTQTPRYLIKTRGQQVTLSCSPISGHRSVSWYQQTPGQGLQFLFEYFSETQRNKGNFPGRFSGRQFSNSRSEMNVSTLELGDSALYLCASSRTGRNSPLHFGNGTRLTVT.